One and the same sample provided the 28 T cell receptor beta chains below, sequenced in a study of beta chain features in type 1 diabetes. Study-level points and caveats: Among all four CD4+ subsets, Type 1 diabetes patients had TCRB CDR3s that were moderately but significantly shorter.

Their antigens are not known. Investigators reverse transcribed all isolated RNA, so they sequenced expressed TCRB transcripts. Produced via immunoSEQ multiplex PCR; TCRdb's table is partial and in-frame only. There are 500,000 to 800,000 clones in the sample; approximately 13% occur only once, and roughly 0.12% lies in the top ten. The source material was naive CD4+ T cells from blood. These receptors came from a man aged 25-45 years with type 1 diabetes.

This clone was picked up a small number of times. This chain joins TRBV7-2 and TRBJ2-3; D is undetermined. This CDR3 contains 12 residues. Between the trimmed V and J ends, which lost 5 bases and 7 bases, there was a span of 10 bases. Germline V lookup: CDR1 SGHTA, CDR2 FQGNSA. CDR3 residues: CASSHPRNTQYF. The CDR3 DNA reads as TGTGCCAGCAGCCATCCTAGGAATACGCAGTATTTT.

This clone has a handful of counts. The identical CDR3 is also encoded by other nucleotide sequences in the sample. The rearrangement links TRBV7-9 to TRBJ1-2; TRBD1 matches 10 bases. With V trimmed by 5 bases and J by 5 bases, 2 bases remained unmatched. Germline V gene data show CDR1 as SEHNR and CDR2 as FQNEAQ (reference sequence). This CDR3 is built from 13 residues. The CDR3 sequence: CASSPGQGYGYTF. The CDR3 DNA reads as TGTGCCAGCAGCCCGGGACAGGGGTATGGCTACACCTTC.

About this clone: Other DNA sequences in this sample translate to the same CDR3. In DNA form, the CDR3 reads TGTGCCAGCAGCCGAGGGACTAGCGGACAAGAGACCCAGTACTTC. As protein: CASSRGTSGQETQYF. This chain links TRBV4-2 with TRBJ2-5; TRBD2 matches 11 bases. Germline-derived CDR1 and CDR2 are LGHNA and YNFKEQ. V trimming: 4 bases; J trimming: 2 bases; junction bases outside the gene matches: 3. The CDR3 length is 15 residues.

CDR3 sequence reads: CASSLAGALWNEQFF. The CDR3 DNA reads TGTGCCAGCTCCCTAGCGGGGGCTCTTTGGAATGAGCAGTTCTTC. This chain links TRBV7-2 with TRBJ2-1; TRBD2 matches at 10 bases. The CDR3 is 15 amino acids. From germline, CDR1 is SGHTA and CDR2 FQGNSA. Germline trimming cut 8 bases from V and 7 bases from J; bases unmatched to any gene: 11.

In its sample, this clone was seen a few times. The same CDR3 can be traced to other DNA sequences in this sample. This chain connects TRBV29-1 to TRBJ2-7; a possible D gene is TRBD1 (6 bases). V lost 4 bases to trimming and J lost 3 bases, with 10 bases between them. The CDR3 has 12 residues. Germline lookup yields CDR1 SQVTM and CDR2 ANQGSEA. This CDR3 is CSVGSQGYEQYF. The CDR3 nucleotides read TGCAGCGTTGGGTCACAGGGCTACGAGCAGTACTTC.

Worth noting for this clone: Other DNA sequences from this sample encode an identical CDR3 as well. This chain joins TRBV7-2 and TRBJ2-7; no firm D call. Germline V gene sequence: CDR1 SGHTA, CDR2 FQGNSA. Trimming left V 3 bases short and J 4 bases short, with 10 bases between. This CDR3 contains 13 residues. In nucleotides, the CDR3 is TGTGCCAGCAGCTTGGCTCACGGGTACGAGCAGTACTTC. It is translated as CASSLAHGYEQYF.

This chain joins TRBV9 and TRBJ1-2; D not resolved. The CDR3 runs 14 residues. Germline V lookup: CDR1 SGDLS, CDR2 YYNGEE. The V end lost 1 base, the J end lost 4 bases, and 11 bases lay between the germline ends. The CDR3 is CASSVLPGSYGYTF. As DNA, the CDR3 is TGTGCCAGCAGCGTATTACCGGGGAGCTATGGCTACACCTTC.

The V and J genes are TRBV7-2 and TRBJ1-6; a weak D match, TRBD1 (5 bases). This CDR3 is built from 15 residues. From germline, CDR1 is SGHTA and CDR2 FQGNSA. V was cut by 1 base and J by 8 bases, with 12 bases left in between. The CDR3 DNA sequence: TGTGCCAGCAGCTTAGTGGGGGGGATGGATTCACCCCTCCACTTT. It encodes CASSLVGGMDSPLHF.

Only a few counts were recorded for this clone. V is TRBV29-1 and J is TRBJ2-3; D possibly matches TRBD1 or TRBD2 (5 bases each). Between the trimmed V and J ends, which lost 6 bases and 0 bases, there was a span of 10 bases. Germline V CDR1 and CDR2: SQVTM, ANQGSEA. The CDR3 is 13 amino acids. This CDR3 is CSVGAASTDTQYF. Here the CDR3 DNA reads TGCAGCGTCGGGGCGGCTAGCACAGATACGCAGTATTTT.

About this clone: This may stem from a read error, because a much larger clone lies one nucleotide away. The chain uses TRBV5-4 and TRBJ2-3; 8 nucleotides match TRBD2. The CDR3 contains 14 residues. Looked up from germline, CDR1 is SGHNT and CDR2 is YYREEE (reference sequence). Trimming at V came to 2 bases and at J to 2 bases, leaving 1 base not matched to a gene. The CDR3 nucleotides are TGTGCCAGCAGCTTAGCGGGGGCCACAGATACGCAGTATTTT. The encoded protein is CASSLAGATDTQYF.

The chain is built from TRBV6-5 and TRBJ1-2; D unresolved. Between the trimmed V and J ends, which lost 6 bases and 3 bases, there was a span of 8 bases. This CDR3 is 12 amino acids long. Germline CDR1 MNHEY, CDR2 SVGAGI. This CDR3 is CASSRRDYGYTF. In DNA form, the CDR3 reads TGTGCCAGCAGCAGGCGGGACTATGGCTACACCTTC.

Of note for this clone: Other nucleotide sequences in the sample specify the same CDR3. V usage is TRBV9 and J usage is TRBJ2-2; no clear D. Trimming removed 0 bases from V and 0 bases from J, with 6 bases in between. Germline V gene sequence: CDR1 SGDLS, CDR2 YYNGEE. The CDR3 consists of 15 residues. The CDR3 sequence: CASSVEPANTGELFF. CDR3 coding DNA: TGTGCCAGCAGCGTAGAACCCGCGAACACCGGGGAGCTGTTTTTT.

This clone was picked up a small number of times. The rearrangement uses TRBV28 and TRBJ2-7; D may be TRBD2 (5 bases). The CDR3 is 16 amino acids. The V end lost 1 base, the J end lost 7 bases, and 20 bases lay between the germline ends. Germline V gives CDR1 MDHEN, CDR2 SYDVKM. CDR3 coding DNA: TGTGCCAGCAGTTTATCCTGGAGGCCTTCCCGAAGGGAGCAGTACTTC. Protein product: CASSLSWRPSRREQYF.

The chain has TRBV6-5 and TRBJ2-5; 8 bases are a match to TRBD2. V was clipped by 0 bases and J by 4 bases; unmatched bases: 4. CDR3 length equals 15 residues. The V gene's germline CDR1 is MNHEY and CDR2 SVGAGI. CDR3 nucleotides: TGTGCCAGCAGTTACTCGGTGAGCGGGGGAGAGACCCAGTACTTC. Amino acid sequence: CASSYSVSGGETQYF.

This sequence joins TRBV14 and TRBJ1-2; D not certain. CDR1 is SGHDN, CDR2 FVKESK, per germline. The V and J ends lost 2 bases and 8 bases respectively, with 9 bases between them. There are 12 residues in the CDR3. The CDR3 loop is CASSQNREGYTF. In DNA form, the CDR3 reads TGTGCCAGCAGCCAAAACCGGGAGGGCTACACCTTC.

This clone was seen only a few times. The rearrangement uses TRBV29-1 and TRBJ1-4; D is ambiguous. The CDR3 contains 12 residues. Germline values: CDR1 SQVTM, CDR2 ANQGSEA. Trimming left V 3 bases short and J 8 bases short, with 10 bases between. For the CDR3, the DNA is TGCAGCGTTGAGGACTCGAGGGAAAAACTGTTTTTT. The encoded protein is CSVEDSREKLFF.

This clone was observed a few times. The chain links TRBV6-5 to TRBJ1-5; a possible D gene is TRBD1 (5 bases). This CDR3 region has 13 residues. V shed 2 bases and J shed 7 bases, with 9 bases lying between them. Germline values: CDR1 MNHEY, CDR2 SVGAGI. CDR3 nucleotides: TGTGCCAGCAGTTACGATCGGGGGCAGCCCCAGCATTTT. The encoded protein is CASSYDRGQPQHF.

The chain uses TRBV9 and TRBJ2-2; weak D call: TRBD1 (6 bases). CDR1 and CDR2 from the germline V gene are SGDLS and YYNGEE. V was shortened by 1 base and J by 6 bases, with 10 bases between the two germline ends. This CDR3 is 14 amino acids long. The CDR3 loop is CASSVQGHPGELFF. The CDR3 DNA is TGTGCCAGCAGCGTACAGGGACACCCCGGGGAGCTGTTTTTT.

This rearrangement joins TRBV10-3 to TRBJ2-3; 9 bases align to TRBD2. CDR3 size: 15 residues. V trimming: 6 bases; J trimming: 0 bases; junction bases outside the gene matches: 4. In germline, CDR1 is ENHRY, CDR2 SYGVKD. The CDR3 DNA reads TGTGCCATCAGCAGCCTAGCGGGGAGCACAGATACGCAGTATTTT. As protein: CAISSLAGSTDTQYF.

This clone was seen a handful of times. Here the CDR3 reads CASSGKRGTGVDYGYTF. As DNA, the CDR3 is TGTGCCAGCAGCGGTAAACGGGGGACAGGGGTAGACTATGGCTACACCTTC. The rearrangement links TRBV9 to TRBJ1-2; TRBD1 agrees at 10 bases. V lost 3 bases, J lost 3 bases, and 11 bases stayed unmatched. CDR3 size: 17 residues. CDR1 SGDLS and CDR2 YYNGEE come from the germline V gene.

CDR3 region: CASSSIYSDGYTF. The CDR3 DNA reads TGTGCCAGCAGTTCGATTTACTCGGATGGCTACACCTTC. J is TRBJ1-2 and V is TRBV7-2; D is undetermined. Germline loops: CDR1 SGHTA, CDR2 FQGNSA. Trimming cost V 6 bases and J 6 bases, with 14 bases left between them. The CDR3 loop spans 13 amino acids.

The CDR3: CASSDNRGTGEAFF. CDR3 DNA sequence: TGTGCCAGCAGTGACAACAGAGGGACAGGGGAAGCTTTCTTT. This chain joins TRBV6-1 and TRBJ1-1, with 9 positions matching TRBD1. The CDR3 covers 14 residues. Germline V CDR1 and CDR2: MNHNS, SASEGT. Germline trimming cut 3 bases from V and 8 bases from J; bases unmatched to any gene: 7.

A few counts support this clone. V is TRBV30 and J is TRBJ1-4, with D unclear. The CDR3 covers 15 residues. V shed 0 bases and J shed 0 bases, with 8 bases lying between them. Germline lookup yields CDR1 GTSNPN and CDR2 SVGIG (reference sequence). CDR3 residues: CAWSVGRATNEKLFF. In DNA, the CDR3 is TGTGCCTGGAGTGTAGGCCGGGCAACTAATGAAAAACTGTTTTTT.

V gene TRBV6-1 combines with J gene TRBJ2-5; the D gene is possibly TRBD1 (5 bases). The CDR3 length is 14 residues. Germline values: CDR1 MNHNS, CDR2 SASEGT. The ends were cut back, 5 bases at V and 1 base at J, with 11 bases in the middle. For the CDR3, the DNA is TGTGCCAGCAGTAAGACAGCGCTCCAAGAGACCCAGTACTTC. Protein: CASSKTALQETQYF.

The CDR3: CASSLSGQNLAYEQFF. The CDR3 DNA reads as TGTGCCAGCAGCTTATCCGGGCAGAACCTAGCCTATGAGCAGTTCTTC. The chain combines TRBV7-2 with TRBJ2-1; D possibly corresponds to TRBD2 (5 bases). Trimming took 2 bases from V and 8 from J, leaving 19 bases between them. The CDR3 runs to 16 residues. Germline loops: CDR1 SGHTA, CDR2 FQGNSA. The complete variable domain, with remaining parts taken from reference TRBV7-2 and TRBJ2-1, reads GAGVSQSPSNKVTEKGKDVELRCDPISGHTALYWYRQSLGQGLEFLIYFQGNSAPDKSGLPSDRFSAERTGGSVSTLTIQRTQQEDSAVYLCASSLSGQNLAYEQFFGPGTRLTVL.

The rearrangement uses TRBV9 and TRBJ2-7, with D possibly being TRBD1 or TRBD2 (5 bases each). Trimming cost V 4 bases and J 0 bases, with 17 bases left between them. The CDR3 has 16 residues. Germline CDR1 SGDLS, CDR2 YYNGEE. The CDR3, as DNA: TGTGCCAGCAGCAGGGGACCGCCCCGGAGCTCCTACGAGCAGTACTTC. This translates into CASSRGPPRSSYEQYF.

This clone was seen a few times. V usage is TRBV2 and J usage is TRBJ2-3, with 11 bases matching TRBD1. Germline CDR1 is SNHLY and CDR2 is FYNNEI. The CDR3 length is 13 residues. The V gene end was trimmed by 8 bases and the J gene end by 5 bases; junction bases not matched to a gene: 3. The CDR3 DNA reads as TGTGCCAGCGTCGGGACAGGGGGAGATACGCAGTATTTT. Amino acids: CASVGTGGDTQYF.

The chain is built from TRBV5-4 and TRBJ2-1; 10 bases are a match to TRBD2. This CDR3 has 13 amino acids. Germline lookup yields CDR1 SGHNT and CDR2 YYREEE (reference sequence). J gave up 6 bases and V 4 bases, and 1 base lay outside the gene matches. CDR3 nucleotides: TGTGCCAGCAGCCGGACTAGCGGCAATGAGCAGTTCTTC. As protein: CASSRTSGNEQFF.